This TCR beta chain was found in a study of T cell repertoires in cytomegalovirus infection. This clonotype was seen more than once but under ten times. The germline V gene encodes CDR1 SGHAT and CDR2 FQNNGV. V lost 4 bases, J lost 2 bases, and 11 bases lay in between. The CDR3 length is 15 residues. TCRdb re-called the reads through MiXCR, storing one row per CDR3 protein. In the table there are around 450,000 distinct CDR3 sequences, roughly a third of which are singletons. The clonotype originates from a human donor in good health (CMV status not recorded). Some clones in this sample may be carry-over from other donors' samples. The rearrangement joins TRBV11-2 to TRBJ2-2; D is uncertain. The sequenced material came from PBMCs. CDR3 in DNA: TGTGCCAGCAGCTACACCGGGCTAAACACCGGGGAGCTGTTTTTT. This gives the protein CASSYTGLNTGELFF.